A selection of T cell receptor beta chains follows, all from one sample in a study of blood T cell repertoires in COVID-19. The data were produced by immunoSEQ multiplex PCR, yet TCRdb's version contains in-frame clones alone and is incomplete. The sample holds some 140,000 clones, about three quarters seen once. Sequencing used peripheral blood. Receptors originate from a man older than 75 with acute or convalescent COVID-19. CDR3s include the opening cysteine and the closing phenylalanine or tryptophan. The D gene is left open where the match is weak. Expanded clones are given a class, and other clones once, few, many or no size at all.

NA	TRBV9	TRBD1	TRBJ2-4	CASSVGQGGDIQYF	TGTGCCAGCAGCGTAGGACAGGGGGGCGACATTCAGTACTTC
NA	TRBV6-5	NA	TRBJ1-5	CASRDNGGENQPQHF	TGTGCCAGCAGAGACAACGGGGGGGAGAATCAGCCCCAGCATTTT
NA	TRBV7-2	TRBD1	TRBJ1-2	CASSSAWTGIYGYTF	TGTGCCAGCAGCTCTGCGTGGACAGGGATCTATGGCTACACCTTC
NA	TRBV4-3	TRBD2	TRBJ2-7	CASSPQLAGLYEQYF	TGCGCCAGCAGCCCCCAACTAGCGGGCCTCTACGAGCAGTACTTC
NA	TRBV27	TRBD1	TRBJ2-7	CASSLLTGGIYEQYF	TGTGCCAGCAGTTTACTGACAGGGGGTATCTACGAGCAGTACTTC
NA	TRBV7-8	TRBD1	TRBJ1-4	CASSPRTGTNEKLFF	TGTGCCAGCAGCCCCCGGACAGGAACTAATGAAAAACTGTTTTTT
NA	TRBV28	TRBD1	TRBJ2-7	CASRPQRDRGTKQYF	TGTGCCAGCAGGCCTCAACGGGACAGGGGAACAAAGCAGTACTTC
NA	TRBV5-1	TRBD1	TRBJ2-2	CASSLQGAQTGELFF	TGCGCCAGCAGCTTGCAGGGGGCGCAGACCGGGGAGCTGTTTTTT
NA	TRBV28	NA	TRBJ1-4	CASSSSGAPNEKLFF	TGTGCCAGCAGTTCGAGCGGAGCACCTAATGAAAAACTGTTTTTT
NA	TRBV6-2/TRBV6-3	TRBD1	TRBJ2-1	CASSRDRGLGEQFF	TGTGCCAGCAGCCGGGACAGGGGGTTGGGTGAGCAGTTCTTC
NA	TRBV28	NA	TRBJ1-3	CASPSRGGNTIYF	TGTGCCAGCCCTTCCCGAGGGGGAAACACCATATATTTT
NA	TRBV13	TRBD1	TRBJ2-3	CASSATGGTDTQYF	TGTGCCAGCAGCGCGACAGGGGGCACAGATACGCAGTATTTT
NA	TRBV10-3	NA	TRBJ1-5	CAISDRVSNQPQHF	TGTGCCATCAGTGATCGAGTAAGCAATCAGCCCCAGCATTTT
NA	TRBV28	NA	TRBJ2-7	CASSLSLGQEYF	TGTGCCAGCAGTTTATCCCTGGGCCAGGAGTACTTC
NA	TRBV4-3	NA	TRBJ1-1	CASSQDFPGMNTEAFF	TGCGCCAGCAGCCAAGATTTCCCGGGGATGAACACTGAAGCTTTCTTT
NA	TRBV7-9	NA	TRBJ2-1	CASSLGRGSSNYNEQFF	TGTGCCAGCAGCTTAGGGCGAGGCAGTTCGAACTACAATGAGCAGTTCTTC
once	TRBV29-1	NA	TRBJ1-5	CSVASGSDPYQPQHF	TGCAGCGTTGCCTCCGGGTCAGACCCGTATCAGCCCCAGCATTTT
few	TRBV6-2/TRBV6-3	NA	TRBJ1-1	CASSPAVRTEAFF	TGTGCCAGCAGTCCCGCTGTTCGGACTGAAGCTTTCTTT
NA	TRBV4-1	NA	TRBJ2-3	CASSQDRRGPSTDTQYF	TGCGCCAGCAGCCAAGACAGGCGGGGGCCCTCAACAGATACGCAGTATTTT
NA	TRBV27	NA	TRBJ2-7	CASRPSTGEQYF	TGTGCCAGCCGCCCCTCCACGGGGGAGCAGTACTTC
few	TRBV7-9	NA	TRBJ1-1	CASSLGATGAFF	TGTGCCAGCAGCTTAGGAGCCACGGGGGCTTTCTTT
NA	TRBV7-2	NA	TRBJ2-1	CASSQSRNGNEQFF	TGTGCCAGCAGCCAGTCCCGAAATGGCAATGAGCAGTTCTTC
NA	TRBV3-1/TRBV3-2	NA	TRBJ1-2	CASLPVPYNYGYTF	TGTGCCAGCTTACCGGTTCCCTATAACTATGGCTACACCTTC
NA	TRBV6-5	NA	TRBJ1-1	CASADSKNTEAFF	TGTGCCAGCGCCGACAGCAAGAACACTGAAGCTTTCTTT
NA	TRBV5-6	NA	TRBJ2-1	CASSSVAANEQFF	TGTGCCAGCAGCTCCGTGGCGGCTAATGAGCAGTTCTTC
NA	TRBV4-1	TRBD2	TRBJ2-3	CASTLAGGPPAGGTQYF	TGCGCCAGCACACTAGCGGGGGGGCCCCCCGCGGGGGGTACGCAGTATTTT
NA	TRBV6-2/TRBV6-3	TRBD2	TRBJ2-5	CASSQMGLAEETQYF	TGTGCCAGCAGTCAAATGGGACTAGCGGAAGAGACCCAGTACTTC
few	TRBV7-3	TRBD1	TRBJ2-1	CASSPDRGEYNEQFF	TGTGCCAGCAGCCCAGACAGGGGCGAATACAATGAGCAGTTCTTC
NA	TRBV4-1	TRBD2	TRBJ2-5	CASSPYGTSEGETQYF	TGCGCCAGCAGCCCTTATGGGACTAGCGAGGGCGAGACCCAGTACTTC
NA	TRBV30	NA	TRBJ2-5	CALDRFGETQYF	TGTGCCTTGGACAGATTCGGAGAGACCCAGTACTTC
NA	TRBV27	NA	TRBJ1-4	CASSFEGVNEKLFF	TGTGCCAGCAGTTTTGAGGGGGTTAATGAAAAACTGTTTTTT
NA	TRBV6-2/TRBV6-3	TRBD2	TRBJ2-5	CASSYSTSGGETQYF	TGTGCCAGCAGTTACTCGACCAGCGGGGGGGAGACCCAGTACTTC
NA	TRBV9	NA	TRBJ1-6	CASSVEQGVSGSPLHF	TGTGCCAGCAGCGTAGAGCAGGGCGTTTCAGGTTCACCCCTCCACTTT
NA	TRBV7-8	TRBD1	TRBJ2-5	CASSLPGQQETQYF	TGTGCCAGCAGCCTCCCGGGACAGCAAGAGACCCAGTACTTC
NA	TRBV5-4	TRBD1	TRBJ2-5	CASSLEAVGGQGIATQYF	TGTGCCAGCAGCTTGGAGGCAGTTGGGGGACAGGGGATTGCGACCCAGTACTTC
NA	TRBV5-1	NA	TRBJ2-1	CASSSQGGHEQFF	TGCGCCAGCAGTTCACAGGGAGGGCATGAGCAGTTCTTC
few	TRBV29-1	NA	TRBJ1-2	CSVEGRDGYTF	TGCAGCGTTGAAGGGAGGGATGGCTACACCTTC
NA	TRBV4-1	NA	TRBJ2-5	CASSRPETRMETQYF	TGCGCCAGCAGCCGACCAGAGACTAGGATGGAGACCCAGTACTTC
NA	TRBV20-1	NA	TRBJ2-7	CSPKTGYEQYF	TGCAGCCCTAAGACGGGGTACGAGCAGTACTTC
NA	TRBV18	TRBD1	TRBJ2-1	CASSPTKGQGKEDEQFF	TGTGCCAGCTCACCGACCAAGGGACAGGGGAAGGAAGATGAGCAGTTCTTC
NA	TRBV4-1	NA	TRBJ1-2	CASSQDAGGTRFYGYTF	TGCGCCAGCAGCCAAGACGCCGGGGGGACCCGCTTCTATGGCTACACCTTC
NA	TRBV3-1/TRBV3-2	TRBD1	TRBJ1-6	CASSQEAGTGRNSPLHF	TGTGCCAGCAGCCAAGAGGCCGGGACAGGACGGAATTCACCCCTCCACTTT
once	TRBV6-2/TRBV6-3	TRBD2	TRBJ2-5	CASSQLAGGQATQYF	TGTGCCAGCAGTCAACTAGCGGGGGGGCAGGCGACCCAGTACTTC
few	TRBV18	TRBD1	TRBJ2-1	CASSPMGRDRGSNEQFF	TGTGCCAGCTCACCTATGGGCCGGGACAGGGGATCCAATGAGCAGTTCTTC
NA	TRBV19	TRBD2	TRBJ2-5	CASSIQRGPSETQYF	TGTGCCAGTAGTATTCAGCGGGGGCCTTCGGAGACCCAGTACTTC
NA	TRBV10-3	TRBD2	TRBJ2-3	CAISAGATTDTQYF	TGTGCCATCTCAGCGGGGGCCACCACTGATACGCAGTATTTT
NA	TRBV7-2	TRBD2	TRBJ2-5	CASSLALLAGIETQYF	TGTGCCAGCAGCTTAGCCTTACTAGCGGGGATAGAGACCCAGTACTTC
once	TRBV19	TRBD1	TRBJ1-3	CASSGTGPGNTIYF	TGTGCCAGTTCCGGGACAGGGCCTGGAAACACCATATATTTT
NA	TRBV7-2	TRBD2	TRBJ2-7	CASSSKRLAGLSYEQYF	TGTGCCAGCAGCTCAAAACGACTAGCGGGGCTTTCCTACGAGCAGTACTTC
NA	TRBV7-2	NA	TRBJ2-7	CASSSRTAYEQYF	TGTGCCAGCAGCTCACGGACAGCCTACGAGCAGTACTTC
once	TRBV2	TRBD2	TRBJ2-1	CASSGAGGPRNEQFF	TGTGCCAGCAGTGGGGCGGGGGGGCCGCGAAATGAGCAGTTCTTC
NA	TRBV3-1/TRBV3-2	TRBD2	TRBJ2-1	CASSQRGGYNEQFF	TGTGCCAGCAGCCAACGGGGGGGGTACAATGAGCAGTTCTTC
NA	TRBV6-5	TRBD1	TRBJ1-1	CASRGQAGTEAFF	TGTGCCAGCAGAGGACAGGCGGGCACTGAAGCTTTCTTT
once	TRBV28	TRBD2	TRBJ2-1	CATGRGDVNEQFF	TGTGCCACCGGGAGGGGGGATGTCAATGAGCAGTTCTTC